Listed below are T cell receptor beta chains from one sample, sequenced in a study of T cells after yellow fever vaccination. TCRdb re-analysed the 5' RACE reads in MiXCR, keeping a single row per CDR3 protein. The data show 350,000 to 450,000 distinct CDR3 sequences, 15% to 20% seen once. The source was PBMCs, collected before the yellow fever booster vaccination. These receptors all come from a man in his late teens or twenties who received the YFV17D yellow fever vaccine. Each CDR3 is given with its conserved first and last residue. D genes are given only for firm matches. Clone size is not always given. Where it is, it says once, few, many or a class for expanded clones.

v_gene,abundance,d_gene,j_gene,CDR3nt,CDR3aa
TRBV6-2/TRBV6-3,few,-,TRBJ1-5,TGTGCCAGCAGTTACCAAGGATCTCAGCCCCAGCATTTT,CASSYQGSQPQHF
TRBV20-1,few,-,TRBJ2-1,TGCAGTGCTAGAGAGTTCGGCGGGGCCCCCAATGAGCAGTTCTTC,CSAREFGGAPNEQFF
TRBV15,few,-,TRBJ1-6,TGTGCCACCAGCCTAACTAGAGAACAGGGATCACCCCTCCACTTT,CATSLTREQGSPLHF
TRBV15,few,-,TRBJ1-4,TGTGCCACCAGCAGAGGGGGTCCGTACGAAAAACTGTTTTTT,CATSRGGPYEKLFF
TRBV12-3/TRBV12-4,-,-,TRBJ2-3,TGTGCCAGCAGCCCTAGGGGGGCAAGTGATACGCAGTATTTT,CASSPRGASDTQYF
TRBV9,-,-,TRBJ1-6,TGTGCCAGCAGCGTATCTCCGGGTTCACCCCTCCACTTT,CASSVSPGSPLHF
TRBV6-6,few,-,TRBJ2-7,TGTGCCAGCTCCGCCGAGTACGAGCAGTACTTC,CASSAEYEQYF
TRBV27,once,-,TRBJ2-2,TGTGCCAGCAGTTTAAGGGACAACACCGGGGAGCTGTTTTTT,CASSLRDNTGELFF
TRBV6-1,-,-,TRBJ1-6,TGTGCCAGCAGGGATGGGCAGGGCTCGGGTTCACCCCTCCACTTT,CASRDGQGSGSPLHF
TRBV4-3,-,-,TRBJ2-3,TGCGCCAGCAGCCAAGCTTCAGGGGAATTCGCAGATACGCAGTATTTT,CASSQASGEFADTQYF
TRBV5-1,-,TRBD1,TRBJ1-1,TGCGCCAGCAGCCCCATCAGGGGGCACACTGAAGCTTTCTTT,CASSPIRGHTEAFF
TRBV18,many,-,TRBJ2-4,TGTGCCAGCTCACCCCCAGGGAGGGCCAAAAACATTCAGTACTTC,CASSPPGRAKNIQYF
TRBV6-5,-,TRBD2,TRBJ2-2,TGTGCCAGCCGACGGGGGGGACCTCCCGCGAACACCGGGGAGCTGTTTTTT,CASRRGGPPANTGELFF
TRBV5-1,-,TRBD2,TRBJ2-1,TGCGCCAGCAGCATCGGGACTAGCAATGAGCAGTTCTTC,CASSIGTSNEQFF
TRBV4-1,-,TRBD1,TRBJ2-2,TGCGCCAGCAGCCATGTTCCCGGGACAGGGTCGACCGGGGAGCTGTTTTTT,CASSHVPGTGSTGELFF
TRBV21-1,-,-,TRBJ2-6,TGTGCCAGCCCACTCGTTGACAGACGGTCTGGGGCCAACGTCCTGACTTTC,CASPLVDRRSGANVLTF
TRBV4-3,-,TRBD2,TRBJ2-1,TGCGCCAGCAGCCGCGGGGGGGCCGAAGGCGAGCAGTTCTTC,CASSRGGAEGEQFF
TRBV7-9,-,-,TRBJ1-1,TGTGCCAGCAGCCCTGGGGGAGTAGAAGCTTTCTTT,CASSPGGVEAFF
TRBV5-6,-,TRBD1,TRBJ1-5,TGTGCCAGCAGCCTTCGACAGGGGAGAATTCAGCCCCAGCATTTT,CASSLRQGRIQPQHF
TRBV25-1,-,TRBD1,TRBJ1-6,TGTGCCAGCAGTGTGGGACAGGGGCCAAATTCACCCCTCCACTTT,CASSVGQGPNSPLHF
TRBV15,-,TRBD1,TRBJ2-7,TGTGCCACCAGCATCGGGACAGGGAACTACGAGCAGTACTTC,CATSIGTGNYEQYF
TRBV12-3/TRBV12-4,-,-,TRBJ2-2,TGTGCCAGCAGTACCTTCAGCAGGGAGCTGTTTTTT,CASSTFSRELFF
TRBV20-1,few,TRBD1,TRBJ2-5,TGCAGTGCCCGAATAAGACAGGGACAAGAGACCCAGTACTTC,CSARIRQGQETQYF